These 15 T cell receptor beta chains share one sample of origin, sequenced in a study of Ad26.COV2.S vaccination and SARS-CoV-2 variants. Specified treatment: some 20 received Ad26.COV2.S at low or high dose, single or two shots; about five received placebo; per-sample allocation not given. The study sampled participants on day 63 after the first vaccine or placebo injection. Profiled with immunoSEQ multiplex PCR; TCRdb holds only in-frame clones, not every one. The sample records about 350,000 clones, about 88% being singletons. Material: peripheral blood, obtained in a trial of Ad26.COV2.S vaccine versus placebo. These receptors all come from a person aged 18-65 years who received the Ad26.COV2.S COVID-19 vaccine or a placebo.

The rearrangement uses TRBV6-6 and TRBJ2-7; tentatively, D is TRBD1 or TRBD2 (6 bases each). CDR1 and CDR2 (germline): MNHNY, SVGAGI (reference sequence). This CDR3 has 16 amino acids. V was pared by 0 bases and J by 1 base, with 13 bases between. CDR3 in DNA: TGTGCCAGCAGTTACTCGCCCGGGGGCCTATCCTACGAGCAGTACTTC. Protein sequence: CASSYSPGGLSYEQYF.

The rearrangement uses TRBV25-1 and TRBJ2-5; tentatively, D is TRBD1 or TRBD2 (5 bases each). V was trimmed by 3 bases and J by 0 bases, leaving 14 bases between them. CDR1 MGHDK and CDR2 SYGVNS come from the germline V gene. CDR3 length equals 16 residues. CDR3 DNA sequence: TGTGCCAGCAGTGAGGGGGTGCAGGCGTACCAAGAGACCCAGTACTTC. Its protein product is CASSEGVQAYQETQYF.

The chain uses TRBV4-2 and TRBJ2-3, with D uncertain. V was shortened by 1 base and J by 6 bases, with 8 bases between the two germline ends. The germline CDR1 and CDR2 sequences are LGHNA and YNFKEQ. This CDR3 has 13 amino acids. The CDR3 protein is CASSQAGRDTQYF. In DNA form, the CDR3 reads TGTGCCAGCAGCCAAGCAGGAAGGGATACGCAGTATTTT.

Notes on this clone: The same CDR3 can be traced to other DNA sequences in this sample. The V gene is TRBV30, the J gene TRBJ1-5; D is unclear. Looked up from germline, CDR1 is GTSNPN and CDR2 is SVGIG (reference sequence). Trimming shortened V by 1 base and J by 0 bases, and 4 bases separated the two germline ends. CDR3 size: 13 residues. CDR3 region: CAWSAGSNQPQHF. The CDR3 DNA reads TGTGCCTGGAGTGCCGGTAGCAATCAGCCCCAGCATTTT.

The rearrangement links TRBV30 to TRBJ1-6, with D possibly matching TRBD1 (6 bases). The CDR3 extends over 15 amino acids. The V end was cut by 6 bases, the J end by 9 bases, with 21 bases between. In germline, CDR1 is GTSNPN, CDR2 SVGIG (reference sequence). The CDR3 protein is CACHFGGGISSPLHF. In DNA form, the CDR3 reads TGTGCCTGCCACTTCGGGGGCGGGATTAGTTCACCCCTCCACTTT.

CDR3 sequence (DNA): TGTGCCAGCAGTGAATTAGGGCTATTGACGGGTGAGCAGTTCTTC. It codes for CASSELGLLTGEQFF. The J gene is TRBJ2-1, the V gene TRBV6-1; D uncertain. V shed 2 bases and J shed 9 bases, with 17 bases lying between them. The CDR3 contains 15 residues. Germline-derived CDR1 and CDR2 are MNHNS and SASEGT.

The V and J genes are TRBV20-1 and TRBJ2-3; 14 bases line up with TRBD2. This CDR3 spans 15 amino acids. The V gene end was trimmed by 6 bases and the J gene end by 4 bases; junction bases not matched to a gene: 6. Germline-derived CDR1 and CDR2 are DFQATT and SNEGSKA (reference sequence). CDR3 region: CSASRGLAGADTQYF. The CDR3 DNA sequence: TGCAGTGCCAGTCGGGGACTAGCGGGGGCAGATACGCAGTATTTT.

CDR3 in DNA: TGTGCCAGCAGTGGTATGAGAATACACAATGAGCAGTTCTTC. Its translation is CASSGMRIHNEQFF. The V call is TRBV25-1, the J call TRBJ2-1, with D unclear. The CDR3 has 14 amino acids. The V end was cut by 4 bases, the J end by 5 bases, with 12 bases between. Germline assignment: CDR1 MGHDK and CDR2 SYGVNS.

The chain joins TRBV9 to TRBJ1-1, with D possibly matching TRBD1 (5 bases). V gave up 3 bases and J gave up 9 bases, with 15 bases separating them. The V gene's germline CDR1 is SGDLS and CDR2 YYNGEE. The CDR3 has 13 residues. CDR3 sequence reads: CASSGGDGNQAFF. DNA of the CDR3: TGTGCCAGCAGCGGTGGGGACGGGAACCAAGCTTTCTTT.

This clone was seen a handful of times. The chain combines TRBV27 with TRBJ1-6; D remains unclear. CDR1 is MNHEY and CDR2 is SMNVEV in the germline V gene (reference sequence). The CDR3 runs 16 residues. V shed 0 bases and J shed 4 bases, with 10 bases lying between them. The CDR3 region is CASSLSQTMYNSPLHF. CDR3 in DNA: TGTGCCAGCAGTTTATCCCAAACGATGTATAATTCACCCCTCCACTTT.

The rearrangement joins TRBV7-9 to TRBJ2-7; the D gene is possibly TRBD1 (5 bases). The CDR3 extends over 14 amino acids. The V end lost 3 bases, the J end lost 5 bases, and 14 bases lay between the germline ends. The germline gives CDR1 SEHNR, CDR2 FQNEAQ (reference sequence). Here the CDR3 DNA reads TGTGCCAGCAGCTTGGATCCCCAGGGCCACGAGCAGTACTTC. As protein: CASSLDPQGHEQYF.

The V gene is TRBV30, the J gene TRBJ1-2; possible D gene TRBD1, 5 bases. V was shortened by 4 bases and J by 0 bases, with 18 bases between the two germline ends. Germline V CDR1 and CDR2: GTSNPN, SVGIG (reference sequence). CDR3 length equals 16 residues. CDR3 region: CAWTPKLGGANYGYTF. CDR3 bases: TGTGCCTGGACCCCTAAACTTGGAGGGGCTAACTATGGCTACACCTTC.

The DNA for the CDR3 is TGTGCCAGCAGCCAAGTCCGTGGGAGAGGAGGCTACACCTTC. Its translation is CASSQVRGRGGYTF. The chain combines TRBV14 with TRBJ1-2; no clear D. V was cut by 1 base and J by 8 bases, with 14 bases left in between. Germline CDR1 reads SGHDN; CDR2 reads FVKESK. This CDR3 spans 14 amino acids. Filled out from reference TRBV14 and TRBJ1-2, the complete variable domain reads EAGVTQFPSHSVIEKGQTVTLRCDPISGHDNLYWYRRVMGKEIKFLLHFVKESKQDESGMPNNRFLAERTGGTYSTLKVQPAELEDSGVYFCASSQVRGRGGYTFGSGTRLTVV.

The rearrangement joins TRBV7-2 to TRBJ2-3, with 9 bases identical to TRBD2. This CDR3 has 14 amino acids. The J segment lost 4 bases and the V segment lost 4 bases, leaving 3 bases of the junction unmatched. The germline CDR1 and CDR2 sequences are SGHTA and FQGNSA. CDR3 amino acids: CASSSGTSPDTQYF. The CDR3 nucleotides are TGTGCCAGCAGCTCCGGGACTAGCCCAGATACGCAGTATTTT.

The chain links TRBV6-2 or TRBV6-3 to TRBJ2-4; 7 bases are shared with TRBD1. Losses at the gene ends were 0 bases for V and 0 bases for J; bases not matched to a gene: 14. Germline CDR1 MNHEY, CDR2 SVGEGT. The CDR3 totals 20 residues. In nucleotides, the CDR3 is TGTGCCAGCAGTTACTCGGCCACCGGGACAGTTAATGTAGCCAAAAACATTCAGTACTTC. Residues: CASSYSATGTVNVAKNIQYF.